One sample yielded the 30 T cell receptor beta chains listed below, sequenced in a study of post-analysis software for immune sequencing data. Study results and limitations: TRBV5-6, TRBV5-1 and TRBV20-1 belonged to a set of about five TRBV segments that were more frequent in patients than controls.

Unique molecular identifiers tagged the TCR beta cDNA libraries. TCRdb processed the PCR reads anew with MiXCR; each CDR3 protein has one entry. The table has roughly 600,000 distinct CDR3 sequences, roughly 47% seen once; the top ten hold under 2%. Their antigens remain unidentified. Sequencing was carried out using blood. These receptors were taken from a girl aged 10 to 17 with multiple sclerosis.

This clonotype was observed a few times. V usage is TRBV7-6 and J usage is TRBJ2-1, with D unresolved. Trimming removed 5 bases at V and 7 bases at J, with 9 bases between. CDR1 and CDR2 (germline): SGHVS, FNYEAQ. This CDR3 is 12 amino acids long. This CDR3 is CASSPTANEQFF. CDR3 DNA sequence: TGTGCCAGCAGCCCTACCGCGAATGAGCAGTTCTTC.

This chain joins TRBV5-5 and TRBJ2-3; no firm D call. The CDR3 is made up of 15 amino acids. Germline CDR1 reads SGHKS; CDR2 reads YYEKEE (reference sequence). The V and J ends lost 4 bases and 6 bases respectively, with 18 bases between them. In DNA, the CDR3 is TGTGCCAGCAGCGAATGGACGGGCGATGGTGATACGCAGTATTTT. Translation gives CASSEWTGDGDTQYF.

This clonotype has only one observation. This chain links TRBV7-2 with TRBJ2-4; 8 bases align to TRBD1. The better agreement between TRBJ2-7 and the DNA end casts doubt on the J call. Germline V gives CDR1 SGHTA, CDR2 FQGNSA. CDR3 length: 15 amino acids. The DNA of the CDR3 is TGTGCCAGCAGCTTACGTTGGACAGGGACCTACGAGCAGTACTTC. This translates into CASSLRWTGTYEQYF.

The CDR3 reads CASSPGLAGVREQYF. In DNA form, the CDR3 reads TGCGCCAGCAGCCCCGGACTAGCGGGAGTACGCGAGCAGTACTTC. The chain joins TRBV4-1 to TRBJ2-5; 13 positions agree with TRBD2. The end of the DNA is better explained by TRBJ2-7, so the J call may be wrong. The germline CDR1 and CDR2 sequences are MGHRA and YSYEKL. The CDR3 runs 15 residues.

This clonotype was detected many times. The chain combines TRBV7-9 with TRBJ1-5; D unresolved. There are 12 residues in the CDR3. The V and J ends lost 1 base and 5 bases respectively, with 3 bases between them. The germline CDR1 and CDR2 sequences are SEHNR and FQNEAQ (reference sequence). The CDR3 DNA reads TGTGCCAGCAGCTTAGGGGATCAGCCCCAGCATTTT. Protein: CASSLGDQPQHF.

V is TRBV6-1 and J is TRBJ1-2; D uncertain. V lost 2 bases and J lost 9, with 13 bases in between. Germline V gene lookup returns CDR1 MNHNS and CDR2 SASEGT. The CDR3 covers 13 residues. For the CDR3, the DNA is TGTGCCAGCAGTGAAAACGGGGTTGTAAGCTACACCTTC. Its translation is CASSENGVVSYTF.

The chain joins TRBV9 to TRBJ2-1, with 9 bases lining up with TRBD2. This CDR3 comprises 17 residues. V lost 3 bases to trimming and J lost 3 bases; unmatched junction nucleotides: 10. Germline assignment: CDR1 SGDLS and CDR2 YYNGEE. In nucleotides, the CDR3 is TGTGCCAGCAGCGGCGGTAGCGGGAGCCAACTCTACAATGAGCAGTTCTTC. It specifies CASSGGSGSQLYNEQFF.

This clonotype occurred a few times. CDR3 bases: TGTGCCAGCAGCTTACAGGGGGCCGAGTGGGAGACCCAGTACTTC. Translation gives CASSLQGAEWETQYF. The V and J genes are TRBV7-2 and TRBJ2-5; 8 bases are shared with TRBD1. Germline V CDR1 and CDR2: SGHTA, FQGNSA. J gave up 5 bases and V 2 bases, and 7 bases lay outside the gene matches. The CDR3 spans 15 residues.

The V gene is TRBV7-8, the J gene TRBJ1-2; D is ambiguous. The CDR3 sequence is 11 residues long. The V end was cut by 8 bases, the J end by 5 bases, with 9 bases between. Germline lookup yields CDR1 SGHVS and CDR2 FQNEAQ. In nucleotides, the CDR3 is TGTGCCAGCGGGCCAAGATATGGCTACACCTTC. Its translation is CASGPRYGYTF.

This chain uses TRBV29-1 with TRBJ1-4, with D hard to call. The CDR3 totals 12 residues. The V gene lost 8 bases and the J gene lost 4 bases, with 11 bases spanning the gap. The germline gives CDR1 SQVTM, CDR2 ANQGSEA. The CDR3 coding sequence is TGCAGCTCACAGACTGATAATGAAAAACTGTTTTTT. Protein product: CSSQTDNEKLFF.

In nucleotides, the CDR3 is TGTGCCAGCAGCTCCGGACCGGGACTAGCGAGGGCCGGGGAGCTGTTTTTT. Protein sequence: CASSSGPGLARAGELFF. The chain carries TRBV11-3 and TRBJ2-2; 10 positions agree with TRBD2. V lost 4 bases to trimming and J lost 6 bases; unmatched junction nucleotides: 11. The germline V gene encodes CDR1 SGHNT and CDR2 YENEEA. This CDR3 comprises 17 residues.

This clonotype was seen a single time. The chain recombines TRBV12-3 or TRBV12-4 with TRBJ1-5; 7 nucleotides match TRBD1. The CDR3 consists of 15 residues. The V segment lost 4 bases and the J segment 6 bases; nucleotides outside the gene matches: 9. The CDR3 region has the DNA TGTGCCAGCAGTTCCTCAGGGGGTCTGTCTCAGCCCCAGCATTTT. Amino acid sequence: CASSSSGGLSQPQHF.

This clonotype was seen a handful of times. J is TRBJ1-1 and V is TRBV4-1; D is unresolved. Germline loops: CDR1 MGHRA, CDR2 YSYEKL. The CDR3 runs to 15 residues. V was cut by 5 bases and J by 4 bases, with 17 bases left in between. As DNA, the CDR3 is TGCGCCAGCAGCTCTCCGGAAGGACGGACCACTGAAGCTTTCTTT. As protein: CASSSPEGRTTEAFF.

The rearrangement links TRBV6-1 to TRBJ1-2, with D possibly being TRBD1 (5 bases). CDR3 length: 15 amino acids. V shed 4 bases and J shed 4 bases, with 16 bases lying between them. Per germline, CDR1 MNHNS and CDR2 SASEGT. The DNA of the CDR3 is TGTGCCAGCAGTGGGGGACCGGGCAGGAGCTATGGCTACACCTTC. This translates into CASSGGPGRSYGYTF.

The chain uses TRBV4-2 and TRBJ2-3; 9 bases agree with TRBD2. Germline CDR1 and CDR2: LGHNA and YNFKEQ. V shed 0 bases and J 2 bases; nucleotides not matched to a gene: 3. The CDR3 covers 16 residues. The CDR3 here is CASSQDRGGATDTQYF. The CDR3 DNA reads TGTGCCAGCAGCCAAGATCGCGGGGGGGCCACAGATACGCAGTATTTT.

This clonotype has a count of ten or more. The chain couples TRBV5-1 to TRBJ2-7; D call uncertain. The germline CDR1 and CDR2 sequences are SGHRS and YFSETQ. The CDR3 sequence is 14 residues long. Trimming stripped 0 bases from V and 0 bases from J, with 7 bases between. CDR3 DNA: TGCGCCAGCAGCTTGGCCGTCAGCTCCTACGAGCAGTACTTC. It encodes CASSLAVSSYEQYF.

The chain employs TRBV2 and TRBJ2-3, with D hard to call. The CDR3 runs to 12 residues. The germline V gene has CDR1 SNHLY and CDR2 FYNNEI. The V and J ends lost 7 bases and 5 bases respectively, with 10 bases between them. DNA of the CDR3: TGTGCCAGCAATCTGGGGATAGATACGCAGTATTTT. This encodes CASNLGIDTQYF.

This rearrangement joins TRBV5-1 to TRBJ1-1; possibly TRBD1 for D (6 bases). Between the trimmed V and J ends, which lost 0 bases and 1 base, there was a span of 19 bases. The germline V gene encodes CDR1 SGHRS and CDR2 YFSETQ. The CDR3 is made up of 18 amino acids. This chain's CDR3 is CASSLAWRGGRRNTEAFF. The DNA for the CDR3 is TGCGCCAGCAGCTTGGCCTGGAGGGGGGGAAGGAGGAACACTGAAGCTTTCTTT.

This chain connects TRBV5-1 to TRBJ2-7, with D possibly matching TRBD1 (5 bases). The CDR3 loop spans 15 amino acids. Germline V gene sequence: CDR1 SGHRS, CDR2 YFSETQ. V gave up 0 bases and J gave up 3 bases, with 13 bases separating them. The CDR3, as DNA: TGCGCCAGCAGCTTGGACCGGACAACAAACTACGAGCAGTACTTC. This codes for CASSLDRTTNYEQYF.

The chain recombines TRBV10-3 with TRBJ2-5; tentative D call: TRBD2 (5 bases). CDR3 length equals 12 residues. CDR1 and CDR2 from the germline V gene are ENHRY and SYGVKD. Trimming took off 5 bases at V and 4 bases at J, with 8 bases between the two ends. The CDR3, as DNA: TGTGCCATCAGTTCCCGGGGAGAGACCCAGTACTTC. Translating gives CAISSRGETQYF.

CDR3 nucleotides: TGTGCCAGCAGCTCCCTTAGCGGGGGGTACTACAATGAGCAGTTCTTC. It yields the protein CASSSLSGGYYNEQFF. The V and J genes are TRBV11-2 and TRBJ2-1; 10 positions agree with TRBD2. The CDR3 contains 16 residues. The germline V gene has CDR1 SGHAT and CDR2 FQNNGV. V lost 4 bases and J lost 3; bases outside the gene matches: 6.

The V call is TRBV20-1, the J call TRBJ2-1; 8 bases fit TRBD2. The CDR3 length is 15 residues. The germline V gene encodes CDR1 DFQATT and CDR2 SNEGSKA (reference sequence). J lost 3 bases, V lost 2 bases, and 6 bases had no gene match. The CDR3 protein is CSARTLADRYNEQFF. CDR3 in DNA: TGCAGTGCTAGAACACTAGCGGACCGCTACAATGAGCAGTTCTTC.

The rearrangement joins TRBV9 to TRBJ2-4; 12 bases map to TRBD2. The assigned J gene may be wrong: the sequence end matches TRBJ2-7 better. CDR1 is SGDLS, CDR2 YYNGEE, per germline. CDR3 length: 14 amino acids. The CDR3 region has the DNA TGTGCCAGCAGCGAGGGACTAGCGGGTTACGAGCAGTACTTC. Its protein is CASSEGLAGYEQYF.

This clonotype was found many times. The germline gene is not matched at one end of the junction; a read error may be the cause. Written as DNA, the CDR3 is TGTGCCAGCAGCCTAGCGTCAGGGACGAGCTACGAGCAGTACTTC. This codes for CASSLASGTSYEQYF. The chain links TRBV5-1 to TRBJ2-7, with a possible D match to TRBD2 (6 bases). Germline CDR1 SGHRS, CDR2 YFSETQ. The CDR3 totals 15 residues.

The V gene is TRBV5-5, the J gene TRBJ2-1, with D perhaps TRBD1 (5 bases). CDR3 length: 12 residues. V was cut by 3 bases and J by 7 bases, with 8 bases left in between. The V gene's germline CDR1 is SGHKS and CDR2 YYEKEE (reference sequence). Here the CDR3 DNA reads TGTGCCAGCAGCTCGACAGTGAATGAGCAGTTCTTC. This codes for CASSSTVNEQFF.

This clonotype turned up a few times. CDR3 DNA: TGTGCCAGCAGCCCAGACATATACAATGAGCAGTTCTTC. Protein product: CASSPDIYNEQFF. The chain is built from TRBV11-1 and TRBJ2-1; no reliable D call. This CDR3 has 13 residues. CDR1 is SGHAT and CDR2 is FQDESV in the germline V gene (reference sequence). Trimming shortened V by 5 bases and J by 4 bases, and 9 bases separated the two germline ends.

Worth noting for this clonotype: Germline and junction disagree at one end, which may indicate a read error. The chain has TRBV7-6 and TRBJ1-2; no reliable D call. This CDR3 comprises 13 residues. Germline values: CDR1 SGHVS, CDR2 FNYEAQ. The DNA for the CDR3 is TGTGCCTGCAGCTTAGACGCGGGGATAAGCTACACCTTC. Its translation: CACSLDAGISYTF.

Only a few counts were recorded for this clonotype. The genes are TRBV6-6 and TRBJ2-5; 8 bases are a match to TRBD1. Germline V gives CDR1 MNHNY, CDR2 SVGAGI (reference sequence). The V and J ends lost 6 bases and 5 bases, in that order; junction bases with no gene match: 8. The CDR3 loop spans 14 amino acids. CDR3 residues: CASSLDRDRETQYF. The CDR3 bases are TGTGCCAGCAGCCTAGACCGGGACAGGGAGACCCAGTACTTC.

The gene calls are TRBV20-1 and TRBJ1-1; TRBD1 might be the D (6 bases). The germline CDR1 and CDR2 sequences are DFQATT and SNEGSKA (reference sequence). The CDR3 contains 16 residues. V gave up 4 bases and J gave up 0 bases, with 18 bases separating them. The CDR3 spells CSAISLTGYMNTEAFF. The CDR3 bases are TGCAGTGCTATTAGCCTGACAGGCTACATGAACACTGAAGCTTTCTTT.

This chain connects TRBV2 to TRBJ2-1; 15 bases fit TRBD2. Germline V gene sequence: CDR1 SNHLY, CDR2 FYNNEI. The CDR3 is 15 residues long. The trim removed 7 bases at V and 7 bases at J, leaving 5 bases unmatched. CDR3 protein: CASKKGLAGGNEQFF. The CDR3 DNA is TGTGCCAGCAAAAAAGGACTAGCGGGGGGGAATGAGCAGTTCTTC.